The 20 T cell receptor beta chains listed next were all sequenced from one sample in a study of CD8 T cells in Susac syndrome. Random hexamers served to reverse transcribe roughly 0.5 to 1 ug RNA. TCRdb called the immunoSEQ multiplex PCR reads again in MiXCR, with one record for every CDR3 protein. The repertoire includes approximately 220,000 distinct CDR3 sequences, just under 95% of them detected once, and 0.07% to 0.095% sits in the top ten. Sequencing was carried out using CD4+ T cells from PBMCs. The receptor set was obtained from a human donor with multiple sclerosis.

This clonotype has a single count. The rearrangement links TRBV5-4 to TRBJ1-2; D is possibly TRBD1 (5 bases). The CDR3 totals 12 residues. V was trimmed by 4 bases and J by 8 bases, leaving 12 bases between them. Germline values: CDR1 SGHNT, CDR2 YYREEE (reference sequence). The DNA for the CDR3 is TGTGCCAGCAGCAGAGGGGATGACGGCTACACCTTC. Translating it yields CASSRGDDGYTF.

The chain combines TRBV12-3 or TRBV12-4 with TRBJ1-2, with 7 bases fitting TRBD1. Losses at the gene ends were 6 bases for V and 1 base for J; bases not matched to a gene: 2. This CDR3 spans 13 amino acids. The CDR3 sequence is CASSWDSNYGYTF. The CDR3, as DNA: TGTGCCAGCAGCTGGGACAGTAACTATGGCTACACCTTC.

The chain employs TRBV15 and TRBJ2-6, with D unresolved. The CDR3 is 15 amino acids. V lost 5 bases and J 4 bases, leaving 12 bases between the germline ends. Germline V gene data show CDR1 as LNHNV and CDR2 as YYDKDF (reference sequence). CDR3 protein: CATSETRSGANVLTF. CDR3 nucleotide sequence: TGTGCCACCAGCGAGACTCGTTCGGGGGCCAACGTCCTGACTTTC.

This clonotype showed up just once. The CDR3 loop reads CASSPHGQGGNEQFF. The CDR3 nucleotides are TGTGCCAGCAGCCCTCACGGACAGGGTGGGAATGAGCAGTTCTTC. V usage is TRBV7-3 and J usage is TRBJ2-1; 8 bases are a match to TRBD1. Germline-derived CDR1 and CDR2 are SGHTA and FQGTGA. The V and J ends lost 5 bases and 7 bases, in that order; junction bases with no gene match: 10. This CDR3 is 15 amino acids long.

The CDR3 is CIPGGLMNTEAFF. The CDR3 nucleotides read TGCATCCCTGGAGGCCTTATGAACACTGAAGCTTTCTTT. V is TRBV29-1 and J is TRBJ1-1, with D unclear. This CDR3 contains 13 residues. Germline-derived CDR1 and CDR2 are SQVTM and ANQGSEA.

The chain uses TRBV29-1 and TRBJ2-5, with unresolved D. Germline CDR1 and CDR2: SQVTM and ANQGSEA. V shed 2 bases and J shed 2 bases, with 3 bases lying between them. The CDR3 has 11 amino acids. CDR3 loop: CSVEQQETQYF. DNA of the CDR3: TGCAGCGTTGAACAGCAAGAGACCCAGTACTTC.

V is TRBV6-5 and J is TRBJ1-5; D gene ambiguous. CDR1 MNHEY and CDR2 SVGAGI come from the germline V gene. The CDR3 contains 13 residues. Trimming pared 0 bases from V and 7 bases from J, leaving 7 bases between. The CDR3 protein is CASSYSRTQPQHF. In DNA, the CDR3 is TGTGCCAGCAGTTACTCGCGTACCCAGCCCCAGCATTTT.

The CDR3 DNA reads as TGTGCCAGCAGTGCACAGGGTGTTGGGACTGAAGCTTTCTTT. Translation: CASSAQGVGTEAFF. The chain couples TRBV2 to TRBJ1-1; a weak D match, TRBD1 (6 bases). The CDR3 length is 14 residues. Germline V lookup: CDR1 SNHLY, CDR2 FYNNEI. V lost 4 bases, J lost 5 bases, and 14 bases lay in between.

This chain uses TRBV30 with TRBJ1-2; 7 bases align to TRBD1. There are 13 residues in the CDR3. Germline trimming cut 3 bases from V and 4 bases from J; bases unmatched to any gene: 5. Germline values: CDR1 GTSNPN, CDR2 SVGIG (reference sequence). CDR3 in amino acids: CAWREQGPYGYTF. The CDR3, as DNA: TGTGCCTGGAGGGAACAGGGGCCCTATGGCTACACCTTC.

The chain links TRBV2 to TRBJ2-3; a possible D gene is TRBD2 (5 bases). V lost 7 bases to trimming and J lost 4 bases, with 18 bases between them. CDR1 is SNHLY, CDR2 FYNNEI, per germline. CDR3 length: 15 amino acids. DNA for the CDR3: TGTGCCAGCAACCTAGCAGGAAGGTTGGCAGATACGCAGTATTTT. Amino acid sequence: CASNLAGRLADTQYF.

The chain uses TRBV12-3 or TRBV12-4 and TRBJ1-2; D might be TRBD1 (5 bases). CDR3 length: 14 residues. V was trimmed by 3 bases and J by 3 bases, leaving 11 bases between them. The CDR3 here is CASSFRRDDYGYTF. CDR3 bases: TGTGCCAGCAGTTTTAGACGGGACGACTATGGCTACACCTTC.

V is TRBV12-3 or TRBV12-4 and J is TRBJ2-1, with 10 bases that match TRBD2. The CDR3 sequence is 16 residues long. J gave up 4 bases and V 3 bases, and 6 bases lay outside the gene matches. CDR3 in DNA: TGTGCCAGCAGTTTGAGGAGCGGGGGGGATTACAATGAGCAGTTCTTC. It yields the protein CASSLRSGGDYNEQFF.

The chain uses TRBV7-9 and TRBJ2-5, with D perhaps TRBD1 (6 bases). The germline V and J ends were trimmed by 4 bases and 2 bases, with 11 bases remaining between them. The CDR3 has 14 amino acids. CDR1 SEHNR and CDR2 FQNEAQ come from the germline V gene (reference sequence). The CDR3 sequence is CASSSVRGQETQYF. Here the CDR3 DNA reads TGTGCCAGCAGCTCCGTCAGGGGACAAGAGACCCAGTACTTC.

V gene TRBV3-1 combines with J gene TRBJ1-6; D gene unclear. This CDR3 comprises 13 residues. CDR1 LGHDT and CDR2 YNNKEL come from the germline V gene (reference sequence). Trimming took off 3 bases at V and 5 bases at J, with 5 bases between the two ends. CDR3 DNA sequence: TGTGCCAGCAGCCACGGCGATAATTCACCCCTCCACTTT. It encodes CASSHGDNSPLHF.

V and J are TRBV20-1 and TRBJ2-1, with 10 bases fitting TRBD1. Germline CDR1 is DFQATT and CDR2 is SNEGSKA (reference sequence). The CDR3 length is 15 residues. V shed 0 bases and J 13 bases; nucleotides not matched to a gene: 12. For the CDR3, the DNA is TGCAGTGCTAGAGAAGGGACAGGGGCCTTCCTTAGACAGTTCTTC. It yields the protein CSAREGTGAFLRQFF.

The chain joins TRBV27 to TRBJ2-6; D is uncertain. The CDR3 runs to 17 residues. Germline CDR1 MNHEY, CDR2 SMNVEV (reference sequence). Between the trimmed V and J ends, which lost 5 bases and 0 bases, there was a span of 14 bases. CDR3 residues: CASSPTVDFSGANVLTF. The DNA for the CDR3 is TGTGCCAGCAGTCCAACGGTGGATTTCTCTGGGGCCAACGTCCTGACTTTC.

J is TRBJ2-3 and V is TRBV2; 9 bases match TRBD2. This CDR3 region has 13 residues. The V and J ends lost 7 bases and 5 bases, in that order; junction bases with no gene match: 4. Germline CDR1 reads SNHLY; CDR2 reads FYNNEI. The CDR3 reads CASTRGGVDTQYF. CDR3 DNA sequence: TGTGCCAGCACCCGCGGGGGGGTAGATACGCAGTATTTT.

This chain uses TRBV6-1 with TRBJ2-1; D not resolved. This CDR3 region has 15 residues. Trimming removed 0 bases at V and 2 bases at J, with 8 bases between. Germline V lookup: CDR1 MNHNS, CDR2 SASEGT. CDR3 coding DNA: TGTGCCAGCAGTGAAGCGTATGGAGCCTACAATGAGCAGTTCTTC. Its protein product is CASSEAYGAYNEQFF.

The chain joins TRBV23-1 to TRBJ2-7, with D possibly matching TRBD1 (5 bases). TRBV23-1 is identified as an open reading frame with a role that is uncertain. V was clipped by 0 bases and J by 0 bases, with 12 bases between them. This CDR3 is 16 amino acids long. The CDR3 DNA reads as TGCGCCAGCAGTCAATCTCCCAGGGAAGCCTCCTACGAGCAGTACTTC. It translates to CASSQSPREASYEQYF.

This rearrangement joins TRBV19 to TRBJ1-1, with 7 bases identical to TRBD1. The CDR3 is 15 residues long. J gave up 1 base and V 7 bases, and 9 bases lay outside the gene matches. CDR1 and CDR2 (germline): LNHDA, SQIVND (reference sequence). CDR3 sequence reads: CASTMGQRKNTEAFF. CDR3 DNA sequence: TGTGCCAGTACCATGGGACAGCGAAAGAACACTGAAGCTTTCTTT.